The 5 T cell receptor beta chains in this list originate from one sample, sequenced in a study of T cells expressing NK-cell markers. TCRdb re-called the 5' RACE reads and shows each CDR3 protein once, DNA omitted. Reported are hundreds of thousands of distinct CDR3 sequences; the ten largest clones contain 6% to 8%. Sequencing was done on a sample of blood T cells: a sorted CD56 or NKG2C T cell subset, CD4+ or CD8+ T cells, or bulk PBMC T cells (not recorded which). The origin of the receptors is a woman aged 18 to 75 in good health.

This rearrangement joins TRBV5-1 to TRBJ2-7; TCRdb gives TRBD2 as the D gene, but with no DNA this cannot be confirmed. The CDR3 spans 16 residues. In germline, CDR1 is SGHRS, CDR2 YFSETQ. CDR3 sequence reads: CASSTGTSEEGYEQYF.

This chain uses TRBV15 with TRBJ2-1; the D call of TRBD1 rests on TCRdb alone, since no DNA is present to check it. This CDR3 region has 15 residues. CDR1 and CDR2 (germline): LNHNV, YYDKDF (reference sequence). This chain's CDR3 is CATSRQSGSPEEQFF. Filled out from reference TRBV15 and TRBJ2-1, the complete variable domain reads DAMVIQNPRYQVTQFGKPVTLSCSQTLNHNVMYWYQQKSSQAPKLLFHYYDKDFNNEADTPDNFQSRRPNTSFCFLDIRSPGLGDTAMYLCATSRQSGSPEEQFFGPGTRLTVL.

The chain uses TRBV29-1 and TRBJ2-1; TCRdb designates TRBD1, a call that cannot be tested without DNA. Germline assignment: CDR1 SQVTM and CDR2 ANQGSEA. This CDR3 spans 15 amino acids. CDR3 protein: CSVDRGATGSDEQFF.

The chain uses TRBV11-2 and TRBJ2-6; the TCRdb call, TRBD1, lacks DNA for checking. CDR3 size: 21 residues. Germline V gene lookup returns CDR1 SGHAT and CDR2 FQNNGV. The CDR3 sequence is CASSVRQGAQGKYSGANVLTF.

The chain links TRBV20-1 to TRBJ2-2. The CDR3 totals 12 residues. CDR1 is DFQATT and CDR2 is SNEGSKA in the germline V gene (reference sequence). The CDR3 is CSAQGNTGELFF.